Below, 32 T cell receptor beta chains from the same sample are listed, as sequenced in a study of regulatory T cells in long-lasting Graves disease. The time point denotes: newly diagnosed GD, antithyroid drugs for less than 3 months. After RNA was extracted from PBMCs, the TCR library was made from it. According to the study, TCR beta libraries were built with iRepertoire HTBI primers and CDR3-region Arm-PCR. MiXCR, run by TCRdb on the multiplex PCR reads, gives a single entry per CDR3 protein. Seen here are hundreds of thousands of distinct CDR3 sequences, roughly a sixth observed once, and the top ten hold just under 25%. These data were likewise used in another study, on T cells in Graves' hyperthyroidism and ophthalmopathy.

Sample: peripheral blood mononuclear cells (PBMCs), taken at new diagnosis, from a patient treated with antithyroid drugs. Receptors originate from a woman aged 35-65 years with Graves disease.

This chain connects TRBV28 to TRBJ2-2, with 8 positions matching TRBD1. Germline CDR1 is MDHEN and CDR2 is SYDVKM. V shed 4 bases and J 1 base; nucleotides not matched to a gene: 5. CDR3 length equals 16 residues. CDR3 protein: CASSSSGTGNTGELFF. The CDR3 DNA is TGTGCCAGCAGTTCATCCGGGACAGGGAACACCGGGGAGCTGTTTTTT.

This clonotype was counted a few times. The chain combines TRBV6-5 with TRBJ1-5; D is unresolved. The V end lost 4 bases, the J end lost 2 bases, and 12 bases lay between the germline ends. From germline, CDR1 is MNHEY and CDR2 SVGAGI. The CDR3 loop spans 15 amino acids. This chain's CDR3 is CASSSTALGNQPQHF. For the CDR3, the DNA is TGTGCCAGCAGTTCCACTGCCCTAGGCAATCAGCCCCAGCATTTT.

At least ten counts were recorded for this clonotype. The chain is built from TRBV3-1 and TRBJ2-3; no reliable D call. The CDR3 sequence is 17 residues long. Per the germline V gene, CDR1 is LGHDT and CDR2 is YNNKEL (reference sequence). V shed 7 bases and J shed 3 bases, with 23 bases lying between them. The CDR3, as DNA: TGTGCCAGCACCTCCACGAGTATGGGGATGAGTACAGATACGCAGTATTTT. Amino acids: CASTSTSMGMSTDTQYF.

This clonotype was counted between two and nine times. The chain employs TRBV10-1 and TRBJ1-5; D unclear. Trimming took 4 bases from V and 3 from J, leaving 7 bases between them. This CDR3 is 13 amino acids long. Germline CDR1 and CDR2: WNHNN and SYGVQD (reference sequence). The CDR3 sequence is CASSAQHNQPQHF. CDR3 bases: TGCGCCAGCAGTGCGCAGCACAATCAGCCCCAGCATTTT.

The CDR3 sequence is CASTQAGGKYNEQFF. The CDR3 region has the DNA TGTGCCAGCACTCAAGCAGGGGGGAAGTACAATGAGCAGTTCTTC. The chain recombines TRBV27 with TRBJ2-1; tentatively, D is TRBD1 (7 bases). The germline V gene has CDR1 MNHEY and CDR2 SMNVEV (reference sequence). This CDR3 has 15 residues. V was clipped by 7 bases and J by 4 bases, with 17 bases between them.

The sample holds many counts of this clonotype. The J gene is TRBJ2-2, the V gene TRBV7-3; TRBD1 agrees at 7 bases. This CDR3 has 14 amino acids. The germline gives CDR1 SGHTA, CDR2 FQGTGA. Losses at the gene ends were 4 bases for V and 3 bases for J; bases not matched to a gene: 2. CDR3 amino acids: CASSSTGDTGELFF. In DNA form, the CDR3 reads TGTGCCAGCAGCTCAACAGGGGACACCGGGGAGCTGTTTTTT.

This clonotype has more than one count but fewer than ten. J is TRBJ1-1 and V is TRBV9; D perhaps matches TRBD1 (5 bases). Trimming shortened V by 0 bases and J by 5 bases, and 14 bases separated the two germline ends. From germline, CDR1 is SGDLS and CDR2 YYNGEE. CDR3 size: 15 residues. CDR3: CASSVGDGGLTEAFF. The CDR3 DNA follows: TGTGCCAGCAGCGTAGGGGACGGGGGGTTGACTGAAGCTTTCTTT.

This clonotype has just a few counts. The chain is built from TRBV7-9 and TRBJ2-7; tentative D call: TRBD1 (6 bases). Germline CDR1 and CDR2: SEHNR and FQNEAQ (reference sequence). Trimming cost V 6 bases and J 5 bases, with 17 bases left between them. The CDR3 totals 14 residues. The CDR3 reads CASSPPNRDNEQYF. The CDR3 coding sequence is TGTGCCAGCAGTCCCCCTAACCGGGACAACGAGCAGTACTTC.

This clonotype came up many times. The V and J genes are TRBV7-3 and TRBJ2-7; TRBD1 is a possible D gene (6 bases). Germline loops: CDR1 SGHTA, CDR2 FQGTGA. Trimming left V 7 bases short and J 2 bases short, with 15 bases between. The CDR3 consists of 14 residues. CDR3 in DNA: TGTGCCAGCACCGGATGGGACAATCCCTACGAGCAGTACTTC. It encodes CASTGWDNPYEQYF.

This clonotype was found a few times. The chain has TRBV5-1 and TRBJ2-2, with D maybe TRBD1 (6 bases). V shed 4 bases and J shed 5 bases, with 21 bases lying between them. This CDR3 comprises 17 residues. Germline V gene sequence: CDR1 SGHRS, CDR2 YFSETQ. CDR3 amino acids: CASSKDSGTSRTGELFF. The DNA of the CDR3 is TGCGCCAGCAGCAAAGATTCCGGGACATCAAGAACCGGGGAGCTGTTTTTT. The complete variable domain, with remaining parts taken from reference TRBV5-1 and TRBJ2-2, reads KAGVTQTPRYLIKTRGQQVTLSCSPISGHRSVSWYQQTPGQGLQFLFEYFSETQRNKGNFPGRFSGRQFSNSRSEMNVSTLELGDSALYLCASSKDSGTSRTGELFFGEGSRLTVL.

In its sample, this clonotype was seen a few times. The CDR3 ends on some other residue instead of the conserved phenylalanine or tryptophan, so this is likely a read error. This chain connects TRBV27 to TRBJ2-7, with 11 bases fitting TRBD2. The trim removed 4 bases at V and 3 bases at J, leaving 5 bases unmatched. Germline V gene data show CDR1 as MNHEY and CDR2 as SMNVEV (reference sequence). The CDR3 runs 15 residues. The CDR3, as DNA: TGTGCCAGCAGTTCACTAGCGGGGGTAAACTACGAGCAGTACCTC. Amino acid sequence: CASSSLAGVNYEQYL.

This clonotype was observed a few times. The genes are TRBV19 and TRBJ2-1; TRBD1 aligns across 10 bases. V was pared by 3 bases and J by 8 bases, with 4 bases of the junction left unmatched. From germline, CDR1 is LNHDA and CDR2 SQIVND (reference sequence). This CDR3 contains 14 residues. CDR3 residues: CASSIGTGAHEQFF. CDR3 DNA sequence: TGTGCCAGTAGTATCGGGACAGGGGCGCATGAGCAGTTCTTC.

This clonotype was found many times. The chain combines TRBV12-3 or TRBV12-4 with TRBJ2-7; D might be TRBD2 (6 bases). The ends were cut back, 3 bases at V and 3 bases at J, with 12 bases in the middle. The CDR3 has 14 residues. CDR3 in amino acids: CASSFRGSGYEQYF. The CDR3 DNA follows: TGTGCCAGCAGTTTCCGGGGGAGCGGCTACGAGCAGTACTTC.

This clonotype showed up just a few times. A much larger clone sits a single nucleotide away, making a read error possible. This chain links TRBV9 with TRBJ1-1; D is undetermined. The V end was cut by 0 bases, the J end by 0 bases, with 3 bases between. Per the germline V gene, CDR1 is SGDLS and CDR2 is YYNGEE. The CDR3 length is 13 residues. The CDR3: CASSVDMNTEAFF. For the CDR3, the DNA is TGTGCCAGCAGCGTAGACATGAACACTGAAGCTTTCTTT.

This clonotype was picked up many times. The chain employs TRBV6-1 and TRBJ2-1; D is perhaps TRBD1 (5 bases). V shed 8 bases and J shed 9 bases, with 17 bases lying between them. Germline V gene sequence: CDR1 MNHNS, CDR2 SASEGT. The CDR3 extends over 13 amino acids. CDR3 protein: CASLQAMWSEQFF. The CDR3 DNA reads TGTGCCAGCCTACAGGCGATGTGGAGTGAGCAGTTCTTC.

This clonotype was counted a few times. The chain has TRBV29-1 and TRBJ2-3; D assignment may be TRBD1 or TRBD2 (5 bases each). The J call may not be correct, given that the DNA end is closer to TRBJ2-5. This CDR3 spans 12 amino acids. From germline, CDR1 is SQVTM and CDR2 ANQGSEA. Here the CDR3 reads CSVGGPGETQYF. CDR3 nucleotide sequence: TGCAGCGTTGGGGGACCCGGGGAGACCCAGTACTTC.

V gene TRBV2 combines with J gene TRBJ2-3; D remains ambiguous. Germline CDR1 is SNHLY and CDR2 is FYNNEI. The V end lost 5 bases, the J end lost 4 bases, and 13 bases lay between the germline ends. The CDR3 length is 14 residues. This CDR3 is CASSLIAQADTQYF. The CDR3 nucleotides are TGTGCCAGCAGTTTAATCGCCCAAGCAGATACGCAGTATTTT.

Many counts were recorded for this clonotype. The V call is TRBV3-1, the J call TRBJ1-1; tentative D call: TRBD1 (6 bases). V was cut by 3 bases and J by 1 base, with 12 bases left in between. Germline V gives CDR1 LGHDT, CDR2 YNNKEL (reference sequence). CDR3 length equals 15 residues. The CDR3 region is CASSHRGGGNTEAFF. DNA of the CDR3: TGTGCCAGCAGCCACCGAGGGGGGGGGAACACTGAAGCTTTCTTT.

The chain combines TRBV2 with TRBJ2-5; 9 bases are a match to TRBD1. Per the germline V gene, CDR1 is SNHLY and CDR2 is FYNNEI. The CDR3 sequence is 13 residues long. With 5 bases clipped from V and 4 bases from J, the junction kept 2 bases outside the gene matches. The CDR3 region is CASSRDRAETQYF. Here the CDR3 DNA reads TGTGCCAGCAGTAGGGACAGGGCAGAGACCCAGTACTTC.

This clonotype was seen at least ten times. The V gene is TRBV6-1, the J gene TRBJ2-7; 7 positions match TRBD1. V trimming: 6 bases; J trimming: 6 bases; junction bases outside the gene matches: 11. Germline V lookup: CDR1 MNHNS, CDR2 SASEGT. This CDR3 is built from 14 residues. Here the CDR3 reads CASRSTGVASEQYF. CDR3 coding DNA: TGTGCCAGCAGGTCAACAGGGGTAGCTAGCGAGCAGTACTTC.

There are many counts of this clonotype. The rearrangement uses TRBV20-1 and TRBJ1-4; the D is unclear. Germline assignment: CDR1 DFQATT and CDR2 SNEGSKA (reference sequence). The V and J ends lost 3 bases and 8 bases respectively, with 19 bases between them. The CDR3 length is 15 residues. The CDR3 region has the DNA TGCAGTGCTAGCCCCGAAGGCCTCGGGCTGGAAAAACTGTTTTTT. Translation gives CSASPEGLGLEKLFF.

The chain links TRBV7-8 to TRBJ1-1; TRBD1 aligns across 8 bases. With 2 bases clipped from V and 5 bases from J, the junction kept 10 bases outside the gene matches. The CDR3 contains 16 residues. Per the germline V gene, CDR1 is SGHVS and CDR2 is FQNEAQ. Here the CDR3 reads CASSLRTGMGRTEAFF. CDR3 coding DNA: TGTGCCAGCAGCTTACGGACAGGGATGGGGAGAACTGAAGCTTTCTTT. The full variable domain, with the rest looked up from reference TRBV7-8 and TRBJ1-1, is GAGVSQSPRYKVAKRGQDVALRCDPISGHVSLFWYQQALGQGPEFLTYFQNEAQLDKSGLPSDRFFAERPEGSVSTLKIQRTQQEDSAVYLCASSLRTGMGRTEAFFGQGTRLTVV.

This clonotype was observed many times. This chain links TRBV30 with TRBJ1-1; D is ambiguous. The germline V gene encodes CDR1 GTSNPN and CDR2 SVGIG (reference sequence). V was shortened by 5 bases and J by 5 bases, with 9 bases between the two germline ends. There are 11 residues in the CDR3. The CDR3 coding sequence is TGTGCCTGGGAGACCCGGACTGAAGCTTTCTTT. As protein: CAWETRTEAFF.

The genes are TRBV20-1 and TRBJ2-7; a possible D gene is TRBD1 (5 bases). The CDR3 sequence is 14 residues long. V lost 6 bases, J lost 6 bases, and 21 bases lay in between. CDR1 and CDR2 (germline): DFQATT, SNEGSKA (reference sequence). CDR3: CSARDSSYVSEQYF. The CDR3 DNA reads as TGCAGTGCCCGCGACAGTTCTTACGTCAGCGAGCAGTACTTC.

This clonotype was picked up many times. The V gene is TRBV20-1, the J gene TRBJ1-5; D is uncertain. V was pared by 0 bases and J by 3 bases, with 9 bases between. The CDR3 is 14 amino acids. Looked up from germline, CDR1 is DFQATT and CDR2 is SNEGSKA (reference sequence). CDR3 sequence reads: CSARDQGNNQPQHF. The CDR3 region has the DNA TGCAGTGCTAGAGATCAAGGAAACAATCAGCCCCAGCATTTT.

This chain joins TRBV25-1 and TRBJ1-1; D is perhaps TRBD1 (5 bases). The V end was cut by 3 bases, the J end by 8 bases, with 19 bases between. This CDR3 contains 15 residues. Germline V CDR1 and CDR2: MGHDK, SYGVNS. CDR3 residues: CASSDPGTIKPEAFF. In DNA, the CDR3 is TGTGCCAGCAGTGATCCCGGGACTATCAAACCAGAAGCTTTCTTT. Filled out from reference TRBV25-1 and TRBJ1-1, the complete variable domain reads EADIYQTPRYLVIGTGKKITLECSQTMGHDKMYWYQQDPGMELHLIHYSYGVNSTEKGDLSSESTVSRIRTEHFPLTLESARPSHTSQYLCASSDPGTIKPEAFFGQGTRLTVV.

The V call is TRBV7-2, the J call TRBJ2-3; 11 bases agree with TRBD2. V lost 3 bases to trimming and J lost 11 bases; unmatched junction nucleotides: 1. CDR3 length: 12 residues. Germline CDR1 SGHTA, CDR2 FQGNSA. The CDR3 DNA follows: TGTGCCAGCAGCTTCCTAGCGGGGGGGCAGTATTTT. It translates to CASSFLAGGQYF.

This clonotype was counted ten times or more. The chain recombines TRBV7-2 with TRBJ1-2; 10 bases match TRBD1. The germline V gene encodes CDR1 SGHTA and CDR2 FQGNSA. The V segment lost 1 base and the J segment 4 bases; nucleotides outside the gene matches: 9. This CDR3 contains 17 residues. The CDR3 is CASSLGVGDRGSYGYTF. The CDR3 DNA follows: TGTGCCAGCAGCTTAGGGGTGGGGGACAGGGGAAGCTATGGCTACACCTTC.

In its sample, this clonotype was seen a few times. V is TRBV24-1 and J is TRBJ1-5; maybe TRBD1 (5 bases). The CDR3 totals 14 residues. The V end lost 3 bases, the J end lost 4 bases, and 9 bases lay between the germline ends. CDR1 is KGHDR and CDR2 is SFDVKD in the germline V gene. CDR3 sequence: CATSDRGENQPQHF. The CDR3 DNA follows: TGTGCCACCAGTGATCGGGGGGAAAATCAGCCCCAGCATTTT.

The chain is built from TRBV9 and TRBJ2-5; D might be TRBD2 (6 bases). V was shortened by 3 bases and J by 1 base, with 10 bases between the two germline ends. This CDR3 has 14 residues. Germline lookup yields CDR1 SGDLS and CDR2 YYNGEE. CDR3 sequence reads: CASSGGLLQETQYF. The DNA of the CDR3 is TGTGCCAGCAGCGGGGGACTCCTCCAAGAGACCCAGTACTTC.

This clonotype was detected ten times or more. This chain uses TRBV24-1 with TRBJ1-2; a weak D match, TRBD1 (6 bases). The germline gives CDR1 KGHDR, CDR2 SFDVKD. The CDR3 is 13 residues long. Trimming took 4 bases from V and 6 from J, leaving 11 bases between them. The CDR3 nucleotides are TGTGCCACCAGTGAGTCAACAGGGCATGGCTACACCTTC. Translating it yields CATSESTGHGYTF.

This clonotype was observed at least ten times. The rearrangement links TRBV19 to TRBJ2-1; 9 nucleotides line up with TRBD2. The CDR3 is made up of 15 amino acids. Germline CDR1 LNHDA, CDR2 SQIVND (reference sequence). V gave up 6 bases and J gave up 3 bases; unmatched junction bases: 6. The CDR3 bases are TGTGCCAGTAGGCTTAGCGGGGGACTCTACAATGAGCAGTTCTTC. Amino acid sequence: CASRLSGGLYNEQFF. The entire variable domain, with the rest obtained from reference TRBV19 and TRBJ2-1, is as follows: DGGITQSPKYLFRKEGQNVTLSCEQNLNHDAMYWYRQDPGQGLRLIYYSQIVNDFQKGDIAEGYSVSREKKESFPLTVTSAQKNPTAFYLCASRLSGGLYNEQFFGPGTRLTVL.